This note documents a single T cell receptor beta chain sequence. One entry per CDR3 protein results from TCRdb running MiXCR on the RT-PCR reads. The sample lists fewer than 800,000 distinct CDR3 sequences; 13% to 15% were seen once. Germline CDR1 is DFQATT and CDR2 is SNEGSKA (reference sequence). CDR3 size: 12 residues. V was pared by 0 bases and J by 6 bases, with 8 bases between. The clonotype comes from a female donor in good health, serving as a healthy control. The rearrangement uses TRBV20-1 and TRBJ1-2; D is ambiguous. Sequencing was carried out using memory CD4+ T cells from blood. CDR3 in DNA: TGCAGTGCTAGAGATGCGGGAAATGGCTACACCTTC. This encodes CSARDAGNGYTF.